A single sample is the source of the 28 T cell receptor beta chains below, sequenced in a study of blood T cell repertoires in COVID-19. Clones were sequenced by immunoSEQ multiplex PCR, and TCRdb holds only the in-frame ones, with some missing. The sample lists nearly 250,000 clones; just under 85% were seen once. The sample taken for sequencing was peripheral blood. These TCRs come from a woman of 80 years or more with acute or convalescent COVID-19.

A single count supports this clone. The chain is built from TRBV6-6 and TRBJ1-1, with D maybe TRBD1 (6 bases). The CDR3 contains 14 residues. CDR1 MNHNY and CDR2 SVGAGI come from the germline V gene (reference sequence). V was trimmed by 1 base and J by 4 bases, leaving 10 bases between them. CDR3 amino acids: CASSYYTGSTEAFF. The DNA for the CDR3 is TGTGCCAGCAGTTACTATACAGGGAGCACTGAAGCTTTCTTT.

The CDR3 reads CASSPQEERGYTF. In DNA form, the CDR3 reads TGTGCCAGCAGCCCCCAGGAGGAGCGTGGCTACACCTTC. V gene TRBV9 combines with J gene TRBJ1-2; D is uncertain. Germline V gene sequence: CDR1 SGDLS, CDR2 YYNGEE. With 4 bases removed from V and 7 bases from J, the gap between germline ends came to 14 bases. CDR3 length equals 13 residues.

The chain uses TRBV28 and TRBJ1-5; no clear D. Germline assignment: CDR1 MDHEN and CDR2 SYDVKM. Trimming removed 6 bases from V and 5 bases from J, with 11 bases in between. CDR3 size: 13 residues. The CDR3 nucleotides are TGTGCCAGCAGGCAAGCGGTCCATCAGCCCCAGCATTTT. Its translation is CASRQAVHQPQHF. Full variable domain (remainder filled in from reference TRBV28 and TRBJ1-5): DVKVTQSSRYLVKRTGEKVFLECVQDMDHENMFWYRQDPGLGLRLIYFSYDVKMKEKGDIPEGYSVSREKKERFSLILESASTNQTSMYLCASRQAVHQPQHFGDGTRLSIL.

The genes are TRBV30 and TRBJ1-4, with a weak D call TRBD1 (6 bases). Per the germline V gene, CDR1 is GTSNPN and CDR2 is SVGIG (reference sequence). V gave up 1 base and J gave up 0 bases, with 21 bases separating them. This CDR3 is built from 19 residues. This CDR3 reads CAWSAIQGRRPATNEKLFF. CDR3 in DNA: TGTGCCTGGAGTGCTATACAGGGAAGGCGTCCCGCAACTAATGAAAAACTGTTTTTT.

The V and J genes are TRBV5-4 and TRBJ2-6, with 8 bases matching TRBD1. J gave up 2 bases and V 5 bases, and 3 bases lay outside the gene matches. The CDR3 length is 15 residues. Germline CDR1 SGHNT, CDR2 YYREEE (reference sequence). The CDR3 DNA is TGTGCCAGCAGTGGACAGGGTCCTGGGGCCAACGTCCTGACTTTC. Its protein product is CASSGQGPGANVLTF.

The chain recombines TRBV5-4 with TRBJ2-7, with 7 bases aligning to TRBD2. Trimming cost V 4 bases and J 2 bases; bases outside gene matches: 15. Looked up from germline, CDR1 is SGHNT and CDR2 is YYREEE (reference sequence). CDR3 length: 17 residues. The CDR3 sequence is CASSPPSGVTGAYEQYF. Written as DNA, the CDR3 is TGTGCCAGCAGCCCTCCGAGCGGGGTCACCGGAGCCTACGAGCAGTACTTC.

The chain is built from TRBV29-1 and TRBJ1-2; no reliable D call. V was pared by 7 bases and J by 5 bases, with 14 bases between. The CDR3 extends over 12 amino acids. Germline CDR1 SQVTM, CDR2 ANQGSEA. CDR3 loop: CSASAGDYGYTF. CDR3 coding DNA: TGCAGCGCCTCGGCAGGTGATTATGGCTACACCTTC.

This clone was picked up a small number of times. This chain links TRBV9 with TRBJ1-1; TRBD1 agrees at 11 bases. J lost 0 bases, V lost 3 bases, and 10 bases had no gene match. The CDR3 has 18 amino acids. Germline CDR1 SGDLS, CDR2 YYNGEE. CDR3 region: CASSESPGTGGVNTEAFF. DNA for the CDR3: TGTGCCAGCAGCGAAAGCCCCGGGACAGGGGGTGTGAACACTGAAGCTTTCTTT.

V and J are TRBV3-1 (or the pseudogene TRBV3-2) and TRBJ1-3, with a possible D match to TRBD1 (6 bases). Germline values: CDR1 LGHDT, CDR2 YNNKEL (reference sequence). Deletions cut 9 bases from V and 3 bases from J, with 12 bases between. The CDR3 sequence is 13 residues long. Here the CDR3 reads CASRTDVGNTIYF. CDR3 coding DNA: TGTGCCAGTCGGACAGATGTTGGAAACACCATATATTTT.

The V call is TRBV28, the J call TRBJ1-2, with unresolved D. The V end lost 7 bases, the J end lost 1 base, and 7 bases lay between the germline ends. The CDR3 covers 12 residues. The germline V gene has CDR1 MDHEN and CDR2 SYDVKM. The CDR3 region has the DNA TGTGCCAGCAATACAGATAACTATGGCTACACCTTC. It specifies CASNTDNYGYTF.

The rearrangement joins TRBV4-1 to TRBJ2-1, with 11 positions matching TRBD2. V gave up 2 bases and J gave up 3 bases; unmatched junction bases: 6. The length of the CDR3 is 17 residues. Per germline, CDR1 MGHRA and CDR2 YSYEKL. The CDR3 region has the DNA TGCGCCAGCAGCCAATATTCTAGCGGGGGGAGCTACAATGAGCAGTTCTTC. Its protein is CASSQYSSGGSYNEQFF.

On this clone: Other nucleotide sequences from this sample produce the same CDR3. The chain couples TRBV9 to TRBJ1-4; D is uncertain. Germline lookup yields CDR1 SGDLS and CDR2 YYNGEE. Trimming took 1 base from V and 0 from J, leaving 4 bases between them. The CDR3 length is 14 residues. The CDR3 protein is CASSVTATNEKLFF. DNA for the CDR3: TGTGCCAGCAGCGTAACTGCAACTAATGAAAAACTGTTTTTT.

In this sample, this clone turned up a few times. V usage is TRBV18 and J usage is TRBJ1-1, with D possibly matching TRBD1 (5 bases). The CDR3 length is 15 residues. Germline assignment: CDR1 KGHSH and CDR2 LQKENI. V lost 2 bases and J lost 1, with 11 bases in between. As DNA, the CDR3 is TGTGCCAGCTCACCAGGTCCAGACAGGAACACTGAAGCTTTCTTT. It codes for CASSPGPDRNTEAFF. The entire variable domain, with the rest obtained from reference TRBV18 and TRBJ1-1, is as follows: NAGVMQNPRHLVRRRGQEARLRCSPMKGHSHVYWYRQLPEEGLKFMVYLQKENIIDESGMPKERFSAEFPKEGPSILRIQQVVRGDSAAYFCASSPGPDRNTEAFFGQGTRLTVV.

The chain employs TRBV5-6 and TRBJ2-6; no definite D call. CDR1 is SGHDT and CDR2 is YYEEEE in the germline V gene. V was pared by 0 bases and J by 10 bases, with 11 bases between. The CDR3 contains 14 residues. The CDR3 coding sequence is TGTGCCAGCAGCTTGGCCGGAGAGGCTAACGTCCTGACTTTC. It yields the protein CASSLAGEANVLTF.

CDR3 residues: CASSPTATSGGTDTQYF. CDR3 sequence (DNA): TGTGCCAGCAGCCCAACTGCAACTAGCGGGGGGACAGATACGCAGTATTTT. J is TRBJ2-3 and V is TRBV5-4, with 12 positions matching TRBD2. Trimming cost V 4 bases and J 3 bases; bases outside gene matches: 9. The CDR3 runs to 17 residues. Germline V gives CDR1 SGHNT, CDR2 YYREEE (reference sequence).

This clone occurred once. The V call is TRBV7-8, the J call TRBJ2-1; 8 nucleotides match TRBD1. Looked up from germline, CDR1 is SGHVS and CDR2 is FQNEAQ. V trimming: 4 bases; J trimming: 2 bases; junction bases outside the gene matches: 10. This CDR3 comprises 17 residues. CDR3 sequence reads: CASSSALRDRTYNEQFF. For the CDR3, the DNA is TGTGCCAGCAGCTCGGCCCTCCGGGACAGGACCTACAATGAGCAGTTCTTC.

J is TRBJ2-1 and V is TRBV5-4, with D maybe TRBD1 (6 bases). Trimming pared 1 base from V and 5 bases from J, leaving 10 bases between. The germline V gene encodes CDR1 SGHNT and CDR2 YYREEE (reference sequence). The CDR3 sequence is 14 residues long. This CDR3 is CASSLTGTNNEQFF. The CDR3 nucleotides are TGTGCCAGCAGCTTGACAGGGACGAACAATGAGCAGTTCTTC.

With regard to this clone: At the DNA level, this CDR3 is encoded by other sequences in the same sample as well. The chain uses TRBV9 and TRBJ1-5; D not resolved. The V gene lost 0 bases and the J gene lost 2 bases, with 6 bases spanning the gap. The CDR3 runs to 14 residues. Germline CDR1 is SGDLS and CDR2 is YYNGEE. CDR3 region: CASSVDQGNQPQHF. The CDR3 coding sequence is TGTGCCAGCAGCGTAGATCAGGGCAATCAGCCCCAGCATTTT.

The rearrangement links TRBV5-6 to TRBJ2-2; perhaps TRBD1 as D (6 bases). Trimming removed 2 bases from V and 5 bases from J, with 10 bases in between. Germline CDR1 reads SGHDT; CDR2 reads YYEEEE. The CDR3 is 14 amino acids. The CDR3 sequence: CASSFGQRTGELFF. The DNA of the CDR3 is TGTGCCAGCAGCTTCGGACAGAGGACCGGGGAGCTGTTTTTT.

Points on this clone: The sample carries other DNA sequences with the same CDR3. The V call is TRBV18, the J call TRBJ2-1; TRBD1 matches at 9 bases. The germline V gene encodes CDR1 KGHSH and CDR2 LQKENI. The CDR3 totals 15 residues. J gave up 0 bases and V 3 bases, and 0 bases lay outside the gene matches. DNA of the CDR3: TGTGCCAGCTCACCGGGACAGGGCTCCTACAATGAGCAGTTCTTC. Protein sequence: CASSPGQGSYNEQFF. The variable domain in full, completed from reference TRBV18 and TRBJ2-1, reads NAGVMQNPRHLVRRRGQEARLRCSPMKGHSHVYWYRQLPEEGLKFMVYLQKENIIDESGMPKERFSAEFPKEGPSILRIQQVVRGDSAAYFCASSPGQGSYNEQFFGPGTRLTVL.

The chain combines TRBV24-1 with TRBJ2-3; D gene ambiguous. Germline CDR1 KGHDR, CDR2 SFDVKD. V gave up 4 bases and J gave up 5 bases, with 21 bases separating them. The CDR3 consists of 17 residues. In nucleotides, the CDR3 is TGTGCCACCAGTGACTCCTCTTCACCCGGAGAAGGAGATACGCAGTATTTT. Its translation: CATSDSSSPGEGDTQYF.

The rearrangement joins TRBV15 to TRBJ2-7; 8 nucleotides agree with TRBD2. The V gene end was trimmed by 0 bases and the J gene end by 6 bases; junction bases not matched to a gene: 4. Germline V gives CDR1 LNHNV, CDR2 YYDKDF (reference sequence). The CDR3 loop spans 14 amino acids. This chain's CDR3 is CATSRDLAGGEQYF. CDR3 DNA: TGTGCCACCAGCAGAGATCTGGCGGGAGGCGAGCAGTACTTC.

V gene TRBV5-1 combines with J gene TRBJ1-2, with D maybe TRBD1 (5 bases). V was pared by 2 bases and J by 4 bases, with 12 bases between. The CDR3 extends over 14 amino acids. CDR1 is SGHRS and CDR2 is YFSETQ in the germline V gene. As DNA, the CDR3 is TGCGCCAGCAGCTTAGCAACAGGAGTCTATGGCTACACCTTC. Translated, it gives CASSLATGVYGYTF.

The V gene is TRBV5-1, the J gene TRBJ2-1; 10 bases line up with TRBD1. The junction had 6 bases not matched to a gene; V was cut back by 0 bases and J by 3 bases. The CDR3 spans 17 residues. The V gene's germline CDR1 is SGHRS and CDR2 YFSETQ. CDR3 bases: TGCGCCAGCAGCTTGGTGGCCGGGACAGGGGACTACAATGAGCAGTTCTTC. This translates into CASSLVAGTGDYNEQFF.

The chain is built from TRBV18 and TRBJ1-3; D uncertain. CDR1 and CDR2 from the germline V gene are KGHSH and LQKENI. Between the trimmed V and J ends, which lost 0 bases and 0 bases, there was a span of 12 bases. The length of the CDR3 is 17 residues. The CDR3 reads CASSPPVGLVSGNTIYF. CDR3 DNA sequence: TGTGCCAGCTCACCACCGGTCGGGTTAGTCTCTGGAAACACCATATATTTT.

J is TRBJ1-6 and V is TRBV28; no clear D. Germline CDR1 MDHEN, CDR2 SYDVKM. The CDR3 sequence is 15 residues long. V shed 2 bases and J shed 5 bases, with 10 bases lying between them. This CDR3 is CASSLGRAHNSPLHF. CDR3 DNA sequence: TGTGCCAGCAGTTTAGGGAGGGCCCATAATTCACCCCTCCACTTT.

Ten or more counts support this clone. This chain connects TRBV28 to TRBJ1-1, with 8 bases lining up with TRBD1. Germline CDR1 MDHEN, CDR2 SYDVKM. Losses at the gene ends were 5 bases for V and 1 base for J; bases not matched to a gene: 9. The CDR3 extends over 16 amino acids. In DNA, the CDR3 is TGTGCCAGCAGTGAACACGGACAGGGAGCGAACACTGAAGCTTTCTTT. Translation: CASSEHGQGANTEAFF. The whole variable domain, filled in from reference TRBV28 and TRBJ1-1, reads DVKVTQSSRYLVKRTGEKVFLECVQDMDHENMFWYRQDPGLGLRLIYFSYDVKMKEKGDIPEGYSVSREKKERFSLILESASTNQTSMYLCASSEHGQGANTEAFFGQGTRLTVV.

The V call is TRBV6-5, the J call TRBJ2-5; maybe TRBD2 (6 bases). Between the trimmed V and J ends, which lost 0 bases and 4 bases, there was a span of 6 bases. CDR3 length: 13 amino acids. Germline assignment: CDR1 MNHEY and CDR2 SVGAGI. CDR3 in DNA: TGTGCCAGCAGTTACTCGCGGGGAGAGACCCAGTACTTC. It yields the protein CASSYSRGETQYF.